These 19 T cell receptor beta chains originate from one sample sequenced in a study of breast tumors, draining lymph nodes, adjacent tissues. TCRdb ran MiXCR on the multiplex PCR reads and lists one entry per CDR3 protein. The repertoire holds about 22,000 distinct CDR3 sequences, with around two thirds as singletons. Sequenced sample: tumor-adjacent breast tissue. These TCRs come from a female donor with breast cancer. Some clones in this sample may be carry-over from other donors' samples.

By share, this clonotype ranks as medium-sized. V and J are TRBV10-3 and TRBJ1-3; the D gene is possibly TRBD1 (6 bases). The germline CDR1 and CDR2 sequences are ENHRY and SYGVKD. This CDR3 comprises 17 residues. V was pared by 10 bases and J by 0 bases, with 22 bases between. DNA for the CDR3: TGTGCCACCAAGAACCGACAGGCTGTTAGCTCTGGAAACACCATATATTTT. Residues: CATKNRQAVSSGNTIYF.

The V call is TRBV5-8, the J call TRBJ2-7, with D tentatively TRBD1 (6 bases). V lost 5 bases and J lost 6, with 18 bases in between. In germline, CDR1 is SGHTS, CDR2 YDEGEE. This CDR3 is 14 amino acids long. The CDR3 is CASRPTGLSGEQYF. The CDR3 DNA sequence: TGTGCCAGCAGGCCTACAGGGCTATCGGGCGAGCAGTACTTC.

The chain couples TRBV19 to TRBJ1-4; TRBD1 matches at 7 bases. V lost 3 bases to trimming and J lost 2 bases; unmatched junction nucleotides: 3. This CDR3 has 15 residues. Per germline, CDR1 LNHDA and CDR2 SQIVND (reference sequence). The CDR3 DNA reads TGTGCCAGTAGTATTTTGGGACAGACTAATGAAAAACTGTTTTTT. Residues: CASSILGQTNEKLFF.

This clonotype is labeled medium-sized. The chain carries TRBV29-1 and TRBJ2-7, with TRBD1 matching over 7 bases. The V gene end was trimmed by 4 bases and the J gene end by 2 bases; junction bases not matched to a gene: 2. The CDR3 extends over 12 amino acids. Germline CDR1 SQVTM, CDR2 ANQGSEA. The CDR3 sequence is CSVGQGTYEQYF. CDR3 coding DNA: TGCAGCGTTGGACAGGGAACCTACGAGCAGTACTTC.

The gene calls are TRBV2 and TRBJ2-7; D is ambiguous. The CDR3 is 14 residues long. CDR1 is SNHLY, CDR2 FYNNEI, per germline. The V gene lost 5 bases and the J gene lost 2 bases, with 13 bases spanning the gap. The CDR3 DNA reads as TGTGCCAGCAGTTTAAATTTAGGCGCCTACGAGCAGTACTTC. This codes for CASSLNLGAYEQYF.

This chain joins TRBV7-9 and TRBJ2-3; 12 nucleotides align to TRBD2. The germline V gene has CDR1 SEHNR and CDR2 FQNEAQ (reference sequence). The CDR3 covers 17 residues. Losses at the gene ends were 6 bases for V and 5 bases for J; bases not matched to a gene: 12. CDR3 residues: CASSAGLAGGSEDTQYF. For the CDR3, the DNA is TGTGCCAGCAGTGCGGGGCTAGCGGGAGGGTCAGAAGATACGCAGTATTTT.

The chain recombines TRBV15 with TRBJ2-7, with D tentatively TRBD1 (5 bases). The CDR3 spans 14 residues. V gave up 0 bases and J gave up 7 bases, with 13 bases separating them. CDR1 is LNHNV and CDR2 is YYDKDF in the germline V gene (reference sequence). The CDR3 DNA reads TGTGCCACCAGCAGAGATCTTGGGGCTCGTGAGCAGTACTTC. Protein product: CATSRDLGAREQYF.

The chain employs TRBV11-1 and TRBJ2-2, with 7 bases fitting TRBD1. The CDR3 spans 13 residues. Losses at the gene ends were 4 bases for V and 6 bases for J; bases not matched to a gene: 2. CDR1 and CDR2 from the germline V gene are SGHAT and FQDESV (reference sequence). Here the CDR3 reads CASSSTGPGELFF. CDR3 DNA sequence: TGTGCCAGCAGCTCGACAGGGCCCGGGGAGCTGTTTTTT.

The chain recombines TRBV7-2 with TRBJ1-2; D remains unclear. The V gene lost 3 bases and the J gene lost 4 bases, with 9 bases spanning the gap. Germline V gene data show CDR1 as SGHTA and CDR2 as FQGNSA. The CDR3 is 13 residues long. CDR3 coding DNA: TGTGCCAGCAGCTTGGGCAAAGGCTATGGCTACACCTTC. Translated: CASSLGKGYGYTF.

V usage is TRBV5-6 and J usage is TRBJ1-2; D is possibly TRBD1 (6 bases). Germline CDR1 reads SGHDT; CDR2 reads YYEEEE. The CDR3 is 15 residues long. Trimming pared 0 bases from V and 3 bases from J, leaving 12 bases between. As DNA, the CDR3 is TGTGCCAGCAGCTTGGTCGGACGGACAGACTATGGCTACACCTTC. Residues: CASSLVGRTDYGYTF.

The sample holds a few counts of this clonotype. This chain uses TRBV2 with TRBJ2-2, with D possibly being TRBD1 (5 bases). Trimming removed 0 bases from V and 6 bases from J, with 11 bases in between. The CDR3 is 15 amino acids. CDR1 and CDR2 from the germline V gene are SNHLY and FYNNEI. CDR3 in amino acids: CASSEAQGNAGELFF. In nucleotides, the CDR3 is TGTGCCAGCAGTGAAGCGCAGGGAAACGCCGGGGAGCTGTTTTTT.

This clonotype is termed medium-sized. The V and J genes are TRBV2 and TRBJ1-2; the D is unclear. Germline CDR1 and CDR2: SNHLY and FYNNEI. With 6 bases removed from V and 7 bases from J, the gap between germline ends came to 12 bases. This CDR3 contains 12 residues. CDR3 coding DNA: TGTGCCAGCAGGTATAAGGATCCTGGCTACACCTTC. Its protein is CASRYKDPGYTF. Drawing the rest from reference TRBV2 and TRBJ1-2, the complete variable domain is EPEVTQTPSHQVTQMGQEVILRCVPISNHLYFYWYRQILGQKVEFLVSFYNNEISEKSEIFDDQFSVERPDGSNFTLKIRSTKLEDSAMYFCASRYKDPGYTFGSGTRLTVV.

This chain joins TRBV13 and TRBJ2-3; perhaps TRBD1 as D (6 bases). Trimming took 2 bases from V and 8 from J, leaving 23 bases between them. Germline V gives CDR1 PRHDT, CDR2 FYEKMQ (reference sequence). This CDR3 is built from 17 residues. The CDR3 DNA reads TGTGCCAGCAGCTTAAATTGGTCGGGACAACGAGGGGGTACGCAGTATTTT. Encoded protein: CASSLNWSGQRGGTQYF.

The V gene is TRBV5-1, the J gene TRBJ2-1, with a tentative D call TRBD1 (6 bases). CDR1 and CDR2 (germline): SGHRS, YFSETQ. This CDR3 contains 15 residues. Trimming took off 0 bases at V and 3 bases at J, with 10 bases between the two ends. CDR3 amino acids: CASSLVGALYNEQFF. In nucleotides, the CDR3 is TGCGCCAGCAGCTTGGTGGGGGCCCTCTACAATGAGCAGTTCTTC.

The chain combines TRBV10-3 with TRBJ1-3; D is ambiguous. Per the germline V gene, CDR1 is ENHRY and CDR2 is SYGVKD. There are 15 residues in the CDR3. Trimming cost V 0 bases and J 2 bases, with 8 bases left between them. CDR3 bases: TGTGCCATCAGTGAGTCCGCACGGGCTGGAAACACCATATATTTT. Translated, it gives CAISESARAGNTIYF.

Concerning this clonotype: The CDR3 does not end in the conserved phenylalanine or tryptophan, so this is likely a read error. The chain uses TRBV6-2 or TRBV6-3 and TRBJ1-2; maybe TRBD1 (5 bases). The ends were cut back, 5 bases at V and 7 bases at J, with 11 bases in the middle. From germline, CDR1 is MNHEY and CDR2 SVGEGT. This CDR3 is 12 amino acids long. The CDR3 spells CASSVDIRGYTL. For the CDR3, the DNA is TGTGCCAGCAGTGTGGACATCCGTGGCTACACCCTC.

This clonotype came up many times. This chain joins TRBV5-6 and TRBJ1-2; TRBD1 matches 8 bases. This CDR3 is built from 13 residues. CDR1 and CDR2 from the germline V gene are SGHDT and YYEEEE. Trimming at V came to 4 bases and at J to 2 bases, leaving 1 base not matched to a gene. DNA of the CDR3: TGTGCCAGCAGCCGGACAGGGAACTATGGCTACACCTTC. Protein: CASSRTGNYGYTF.

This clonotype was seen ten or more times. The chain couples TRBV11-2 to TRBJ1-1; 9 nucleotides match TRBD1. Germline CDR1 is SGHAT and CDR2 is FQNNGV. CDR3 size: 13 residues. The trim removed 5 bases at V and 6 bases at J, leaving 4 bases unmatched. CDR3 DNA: TGTGCCAGCAGCCAGGACAGGGGCCCTGAAGCTTTCTTT. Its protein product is CASSQDRGPEAFF.

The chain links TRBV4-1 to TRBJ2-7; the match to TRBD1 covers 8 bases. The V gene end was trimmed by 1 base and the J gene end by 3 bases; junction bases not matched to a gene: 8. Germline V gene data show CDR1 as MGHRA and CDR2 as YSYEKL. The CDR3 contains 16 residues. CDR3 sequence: CASSQVSHGQGYEQYF. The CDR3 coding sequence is TGCGCCAGCAGCCAAGTCTCTCACGGACAGGGCTACGAGCAGTACTTC.